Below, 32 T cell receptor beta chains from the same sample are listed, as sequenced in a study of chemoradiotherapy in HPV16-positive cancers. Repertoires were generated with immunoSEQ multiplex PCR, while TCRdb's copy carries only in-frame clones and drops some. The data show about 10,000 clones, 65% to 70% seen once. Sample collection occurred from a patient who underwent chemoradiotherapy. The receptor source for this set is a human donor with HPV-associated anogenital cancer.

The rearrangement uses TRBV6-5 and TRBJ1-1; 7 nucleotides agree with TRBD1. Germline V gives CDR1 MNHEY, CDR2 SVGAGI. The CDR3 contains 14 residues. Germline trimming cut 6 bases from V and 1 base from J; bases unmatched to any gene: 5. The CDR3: CASSRTGRNTEAFF. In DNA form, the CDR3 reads TGTGCCAGCAGCCGGACAGGTCGGAACACTGAAGCTTTCTTT.

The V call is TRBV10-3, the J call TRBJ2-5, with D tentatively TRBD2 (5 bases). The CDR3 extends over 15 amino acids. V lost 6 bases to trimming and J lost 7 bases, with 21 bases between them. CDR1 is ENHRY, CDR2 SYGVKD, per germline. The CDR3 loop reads CAISADMTGKGTQYF. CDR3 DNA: TGTGCCATCAGCGCCGACATGACGGGGAAAGGGACCCAGTACTTC.

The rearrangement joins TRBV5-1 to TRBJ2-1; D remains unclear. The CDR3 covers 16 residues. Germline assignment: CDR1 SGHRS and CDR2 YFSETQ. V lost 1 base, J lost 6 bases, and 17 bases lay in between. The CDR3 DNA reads TGCGCCAGCAGCTTGTATGAGGCGTTGGGTGGCAATGAGCAGTTCTTC. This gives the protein CASSLYEALGGNEQFF.

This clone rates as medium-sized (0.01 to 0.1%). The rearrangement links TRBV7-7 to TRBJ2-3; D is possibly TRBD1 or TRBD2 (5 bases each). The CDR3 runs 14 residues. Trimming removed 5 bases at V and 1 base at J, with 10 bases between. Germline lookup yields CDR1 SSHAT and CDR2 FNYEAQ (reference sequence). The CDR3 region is CASSQTGRTDTQYF. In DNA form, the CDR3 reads TGTGCCAGCAGCCAGACGGGGCGCACAGATACGCAGTATTTT.

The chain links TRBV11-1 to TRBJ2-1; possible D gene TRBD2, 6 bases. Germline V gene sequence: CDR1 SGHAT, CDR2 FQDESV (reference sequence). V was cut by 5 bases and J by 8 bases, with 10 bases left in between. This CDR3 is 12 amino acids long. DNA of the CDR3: TGTGCCAGCAGCCCGCGGGGATATGAGCAGTTCTTC. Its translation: CASSPRGYEQFF.

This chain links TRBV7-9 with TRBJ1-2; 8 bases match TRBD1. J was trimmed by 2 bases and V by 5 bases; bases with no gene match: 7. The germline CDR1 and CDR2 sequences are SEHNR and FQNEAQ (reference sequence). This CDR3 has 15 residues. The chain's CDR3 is CASSDGQGANYGYTF. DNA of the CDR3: TGTGCCAGCAGCGACGGACAGGGAGCGAACTATGGCTACACCTTC.

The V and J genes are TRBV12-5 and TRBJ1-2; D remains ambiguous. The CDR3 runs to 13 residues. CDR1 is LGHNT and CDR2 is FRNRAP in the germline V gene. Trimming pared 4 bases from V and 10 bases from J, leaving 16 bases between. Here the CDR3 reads CASGSLTGWAYTF. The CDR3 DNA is TGTGCTAGTGGTTCCCTGACGGGGTGGGCCTACACCTTC.

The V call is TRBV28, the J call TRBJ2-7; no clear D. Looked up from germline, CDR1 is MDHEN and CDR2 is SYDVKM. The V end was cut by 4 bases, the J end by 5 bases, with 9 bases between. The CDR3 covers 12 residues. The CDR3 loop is CASSSGRDEQYF. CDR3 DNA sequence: TGTGCCAGCAGTTCTGGTCGGGACGAGCAGTACTTC.

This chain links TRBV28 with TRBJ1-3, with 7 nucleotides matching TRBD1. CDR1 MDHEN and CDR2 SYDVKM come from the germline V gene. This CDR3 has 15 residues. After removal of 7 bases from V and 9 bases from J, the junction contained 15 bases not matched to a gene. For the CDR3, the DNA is TGTGCCAGCACCCTGGGGAGGGGGCCAGGGGCCACCATATATTTT. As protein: CASTLGRGPGATIYF.

Here the CDR3 DNA reads TGTGCCAGTAGTATAGCAGGGGTGATTCGAGGCTCTGGGGCCAACGTCCTGACTTTC. Its protein is CASSIAGVIRGSGANVLTF. The rearrangement joins TRBV19 to TRBJ2-6; TRBD1 is a possible D gene (6 bases). The CDR3 extends over 19 amino acids. Trimming pared 1 base from V and 0 bases from J, leaving 16 bases between. CDR1 and CDR2 from the germline V gene are LNHDA and SQIVND (reference sequence).

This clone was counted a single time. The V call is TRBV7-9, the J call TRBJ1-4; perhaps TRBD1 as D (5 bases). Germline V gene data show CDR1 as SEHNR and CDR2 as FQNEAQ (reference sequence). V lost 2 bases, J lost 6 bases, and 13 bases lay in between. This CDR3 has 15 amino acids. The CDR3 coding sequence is TGTGCCAGCAGCTTAAGAAGGGGCGGTGATGAAAAACTGTTTTTT. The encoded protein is CASSLRRGGDEKLFF.

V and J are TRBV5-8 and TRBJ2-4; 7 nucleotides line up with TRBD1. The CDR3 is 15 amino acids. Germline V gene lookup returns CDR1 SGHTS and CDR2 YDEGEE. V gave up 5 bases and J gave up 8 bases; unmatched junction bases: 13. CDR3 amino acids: CASRDGQAYGDIQYF. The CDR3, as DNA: TGTGCCAGCAGAGACGGACAGGCCTATGGGGACATTCAGTACTTC.

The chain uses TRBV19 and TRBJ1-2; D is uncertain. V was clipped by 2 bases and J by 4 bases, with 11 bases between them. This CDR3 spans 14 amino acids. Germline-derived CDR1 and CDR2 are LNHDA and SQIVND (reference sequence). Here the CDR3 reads CASSIRQEGYGYTF. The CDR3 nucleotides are TGTGCCAGTAGTATAAGGCAGGAGGGCTATGGCTACACCTTC.

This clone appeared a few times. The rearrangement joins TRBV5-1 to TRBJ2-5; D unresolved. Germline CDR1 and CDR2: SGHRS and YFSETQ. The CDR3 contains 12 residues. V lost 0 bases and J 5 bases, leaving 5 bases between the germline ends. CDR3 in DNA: TGCGCCAGCAGCTTGGGTACGGAGACCCAGTACTTC. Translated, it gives CASSLGTETQYF.

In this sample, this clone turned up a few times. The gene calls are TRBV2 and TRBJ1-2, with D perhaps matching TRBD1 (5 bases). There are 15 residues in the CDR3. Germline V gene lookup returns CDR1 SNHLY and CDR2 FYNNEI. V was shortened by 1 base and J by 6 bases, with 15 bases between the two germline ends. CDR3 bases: TGTGCCAGCAGTGAAGAGAATGAGGGGTGGGATGGCTACACCTTC. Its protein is CASSEENEGWDGYTF.

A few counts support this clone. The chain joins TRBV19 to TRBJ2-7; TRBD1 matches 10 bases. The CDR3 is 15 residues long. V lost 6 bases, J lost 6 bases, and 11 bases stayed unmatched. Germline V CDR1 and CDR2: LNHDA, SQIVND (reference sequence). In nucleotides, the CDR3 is TGTGCCAGTAGCCCACGGGGACAGGGGTCAGGCGAGCAGTACTTC. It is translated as CASSPRGQGSGEQYF.

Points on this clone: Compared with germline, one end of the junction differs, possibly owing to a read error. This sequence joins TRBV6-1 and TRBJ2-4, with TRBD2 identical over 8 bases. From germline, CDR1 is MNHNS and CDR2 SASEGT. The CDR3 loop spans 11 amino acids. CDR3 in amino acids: CAGGATTIQYF. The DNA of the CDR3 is TGCGCGGGGGGCGCGACGACCATTCAGTACTTC.

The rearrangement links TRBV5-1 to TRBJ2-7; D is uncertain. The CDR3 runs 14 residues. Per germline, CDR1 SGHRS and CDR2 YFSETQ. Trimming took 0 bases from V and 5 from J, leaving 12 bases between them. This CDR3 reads CASSLELGRNEQYF. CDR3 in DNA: TGCGCCAGCAGCTTGGAATTAGGCCGGAACGAGCAGTACTTC. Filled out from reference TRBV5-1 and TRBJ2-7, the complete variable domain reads KAGVTQTPRYLIKTRGQQVTLSCSPISGHRSVSWYQQTPGQGLQFLFEYFSETQRNKGNFPGRFSGRQFSNSRSEMNVSTLELGDSALYLCASSLELGRNEQYFGPGTRLTVT.

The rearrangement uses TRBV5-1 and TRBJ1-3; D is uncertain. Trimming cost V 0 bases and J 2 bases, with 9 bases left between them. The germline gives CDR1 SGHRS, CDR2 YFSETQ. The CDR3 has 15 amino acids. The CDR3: CASSLGVATGNTIYF. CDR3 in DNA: TGCGCCAGCAGCTTGGGCGTCGCAACTGGAAACACCATATATTTT.

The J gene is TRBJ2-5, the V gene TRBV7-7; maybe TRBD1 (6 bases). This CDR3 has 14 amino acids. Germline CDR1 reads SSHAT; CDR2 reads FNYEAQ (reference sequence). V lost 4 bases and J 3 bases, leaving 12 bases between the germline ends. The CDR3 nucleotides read TGTGCCAGCAGCTCCCGGGACACCGAAGAGACCCAGTACTTC. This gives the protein CASSSRDTEETQYF. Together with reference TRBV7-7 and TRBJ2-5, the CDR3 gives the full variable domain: GAGVSQSPRYKVTKRGQDVTLRCDPISSHATLYWYQQALGQGPEFLTYFNYEAQPDKSGLPSDRFSAERPEGSISTLTIQRTEQRDSAMYRCASSSRDTEETQYFGPGTRLLVL.

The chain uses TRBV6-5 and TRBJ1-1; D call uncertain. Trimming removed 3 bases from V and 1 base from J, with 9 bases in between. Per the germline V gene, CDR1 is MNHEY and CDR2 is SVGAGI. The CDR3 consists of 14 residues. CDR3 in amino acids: CASSYRVGNTEAFF. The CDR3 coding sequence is TGTGCCAGCAGTTATAGGGTCGGGAACACTGAAGCTTTCTTT.

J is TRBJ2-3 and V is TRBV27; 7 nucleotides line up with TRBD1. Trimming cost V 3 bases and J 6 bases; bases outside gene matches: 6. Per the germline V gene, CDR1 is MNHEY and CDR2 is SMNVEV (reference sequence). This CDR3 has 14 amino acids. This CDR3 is CASSFSARGDTQYF. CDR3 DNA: TGTGCCAGCAGTTTTTCGGCCAGGGGGGATACGCAGTATTTT.

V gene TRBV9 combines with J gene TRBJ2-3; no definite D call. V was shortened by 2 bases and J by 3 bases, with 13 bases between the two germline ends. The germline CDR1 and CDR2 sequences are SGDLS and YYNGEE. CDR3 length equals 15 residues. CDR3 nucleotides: TGTGCCAGCAGCGTTCTCTCCTTCGGGACAGATACGCAGTATTTT. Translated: CASSVLSFGTDTQYF.

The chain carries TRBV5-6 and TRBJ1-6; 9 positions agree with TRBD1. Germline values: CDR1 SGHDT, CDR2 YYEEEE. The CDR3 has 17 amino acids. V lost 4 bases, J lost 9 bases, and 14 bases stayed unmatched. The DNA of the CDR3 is TGTGCCAGCAGCAGACAGGGGGGACAAATATCACGTTCACCCCTCCACTTT. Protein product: CASSRQGGQISRSPLHF.

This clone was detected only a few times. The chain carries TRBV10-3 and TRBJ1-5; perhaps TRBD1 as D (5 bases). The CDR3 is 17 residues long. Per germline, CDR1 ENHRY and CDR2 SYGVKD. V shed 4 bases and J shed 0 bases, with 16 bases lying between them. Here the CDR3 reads CAISGGGRVYSNQPQHF. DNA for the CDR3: TGTGCCATCAGTGGTGGGGGGAGGGTGTATAGCAATCAGCCCCAGCATTTT.

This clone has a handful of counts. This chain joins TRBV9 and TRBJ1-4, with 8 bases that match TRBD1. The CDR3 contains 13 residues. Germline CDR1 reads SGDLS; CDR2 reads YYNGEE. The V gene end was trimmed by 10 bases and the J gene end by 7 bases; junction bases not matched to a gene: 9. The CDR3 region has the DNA TGTGCCGGAGCTCAGGGGGCTGGTGAAAAACTGTTTTTT. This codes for CAGAQGAGEKLFF.

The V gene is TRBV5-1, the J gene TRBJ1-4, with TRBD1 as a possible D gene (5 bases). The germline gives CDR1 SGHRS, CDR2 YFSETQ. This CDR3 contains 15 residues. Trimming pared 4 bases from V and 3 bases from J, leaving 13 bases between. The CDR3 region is CASSVGTYSNEKLFF. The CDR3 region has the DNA TGCGCCAGCAGCGTTGGGACGTATTCTAATGAAAAACTGTTTTTT.

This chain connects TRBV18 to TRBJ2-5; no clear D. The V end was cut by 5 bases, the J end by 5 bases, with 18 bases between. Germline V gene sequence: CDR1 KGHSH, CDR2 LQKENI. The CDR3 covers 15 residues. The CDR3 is CASSNRPTGRETQYF. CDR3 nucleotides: TGTGCCAGCTCAAATCGACCGACCGGTAGGGAGACCCAGTACTTC.

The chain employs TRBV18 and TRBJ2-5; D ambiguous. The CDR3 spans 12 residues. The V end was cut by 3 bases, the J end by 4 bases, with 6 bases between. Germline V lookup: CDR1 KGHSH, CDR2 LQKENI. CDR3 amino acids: CASSPVRETQYF. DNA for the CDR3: TGTGCCAGCTCACCCGTACGAGAGACCCAGTACTTC. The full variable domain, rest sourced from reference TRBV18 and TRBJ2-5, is NAGVMQNPRHLVRRRGQEARLRCSPMKGHSHVYWYRQLPEEGLKFMVYLQKENIIDESGMPKERFSAEFPKEGPSILRIQQVVRGDSAAYFCASSPVRETQYFGPGTRLLVL.

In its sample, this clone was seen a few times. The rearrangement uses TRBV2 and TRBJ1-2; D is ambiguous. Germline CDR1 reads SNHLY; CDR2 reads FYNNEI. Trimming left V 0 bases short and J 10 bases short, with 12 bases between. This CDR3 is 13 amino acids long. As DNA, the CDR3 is TGTGCCAGCAGTGAAGCGCAACGGGGTTTCTACACCTTC. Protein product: CASSEAQRGFYTF.

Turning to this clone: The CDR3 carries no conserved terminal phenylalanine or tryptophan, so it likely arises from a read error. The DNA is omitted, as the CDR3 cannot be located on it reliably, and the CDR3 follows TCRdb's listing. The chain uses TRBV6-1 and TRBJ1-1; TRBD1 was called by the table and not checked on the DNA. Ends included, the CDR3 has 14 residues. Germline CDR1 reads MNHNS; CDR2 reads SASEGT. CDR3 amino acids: CASSESGGGQGAKI.

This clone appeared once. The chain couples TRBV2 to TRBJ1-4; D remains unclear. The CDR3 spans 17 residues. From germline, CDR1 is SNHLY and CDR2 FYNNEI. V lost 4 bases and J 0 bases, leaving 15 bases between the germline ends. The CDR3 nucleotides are TGTGCCAGCAGTGTTTCGGCGGGCCGTTCAACTAATGAAAAACTGTTTTTT. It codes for CASSVSAGRSTNEKLFF.